Listed here is a single T cell receptor beta chain. This entry belongs to a study of PD-L1 blockade in urothelial cancer. Data came from immunoSEQ multiplex PCR; TCRdb stores just in-frame clones and leaves some out. This sample has over 65,000 clones, with 90% found just once. Time point given: pretreatment peripheral blood. The germline CDR1 and CDR2 sequences are SGHNT and YYREEE (reference sequence). V lost 4 bases and J 5 bases, leaving 15 bases between the germline ends. This CDR3 spans 14 amino acids. The rearrangement uses TRBV5-4 and TRBJ1-1; no clear D. This sequence was found in a man between 65 and 79 years old with urothelial cancer. This specimen consisted of PBMCs, obtained around atezolizumab (anti-PD-L1) treatment. For the CDR3, the DNA is TGTGCCAGCAGCCCCCCGGAATTCGGGACTGAAGCTTTCTTT. Residues: CASSPPEFGTEAFF.